The next 26 T cell receptor beta chains were all read from a single sample in a study of vaccination and CD4 T cells after COVID-19. The Oncomine TCR Beta short-read assay was applied to DNA of cultured CD4+ T cells. TCRdb re-called the PCR reads through MiXCR, storing one row per CDR3 protein. This table holds some 20,000 distinct CDR3 sequences, around half found once. Treatment specified: roughly 10-day PBMC culture with coronavirus spike peptide pools or control peptides (ViraFEST assay). The antigens for these receptors are not known. Sequenced sample: CD4+ T cells from blood, cultured in vitro. Receptors were obtained from a human donor who had recovered from COVID-19.

This clonotype occurred a few times. The V gene is TRBV7-9, the J gene TRBJ1-1; D might be TRBD1 (6 bases). Germline lookup yields CDR1 SEHNR and CDR2 FQNEAQ (reference sequence). V was clipped by 2 bases and J by 6 bases, with 10 bases between them. The CDR3 sequence is 13 residues long. The CDR3 loop reads CASSLLGGSEAFF. CDR3 sequence (DNA): TGTGCCAGCAGCTTATTGGGGGGCTCTGAAGCTTTCTTT.

The chain joins TRBV7-3 to TRBJ2-1; D unresolved. With 4 bases removed from V and 6 bases from J, the gap between germline ends came to 10 bases. CDR3 length: 13 residues. Germline V gene data show CDR1 as SGHTA and CDR2 as FQGTGA. CDR3 amino acids: CASSWNSRNEQFF. Here the CDR3 DNA reads TGTGCCAGCAGCTGGAACAGCCGCAATGAGCAGTTCTTC.

Worth noting for this clonotype: One junction end does not reproduce the germline sequence, and a read error may be involved. The chain couples TRBV6-2 or TRBV6-3 to TRBJ2-7; D is possibly TRBD1 (6 bases). The CDR3 covers 16 residues. Germline lookup yields CDR1 MNHEY and CDR2 SVGEGT. The CDR3: CASSYPIGQGSYEQHF. The DNA of the CDR3 is TGTGCCAGCAGTTACCCCATCGGGCAGGGGTCATACGAGCAGCACTTC.

The CDR3, as DNA: TGCAGTGCTAGAGATGTCCGGGCAGGGGTGAACACTGAAGCTTTCTTT. Translation gives CSARDVRAGVNTEAFF. The genes are TRBV20-1 and TRBJ1-1; tentative D call: TRBD1 (6 bases). The germline CDR1 and CDR2 sequences are DFQATT and SNEGSKA (reference sequence). The CDR3 contains 16 residues. V was cut by 0 bases and J by 0 bases, with 14 bases left in between.

The rearrangement links TRBV12-3 or TRBV12-4 to TRBJ2-3; 7 bases fit TRBD1. Losses at the gene ends were 4 bases for V and 0 bases for J; bases not matched to a gene: 4. CDR3 length equals 15 residues. CDR3 nucleotides: TGTGCCAGCAGTTGGGGACAGATTAGCACAGATACGCAGTATTTT. Translation: CASSWGQISTDTQYF.

This chain joins TRBV7-9 and TRBJ1-1; 10 nucleotides match TRBD1. CDR1 and CDR2 (germline): SEHNR, FQNEAQ (reference sequence). V was clipped by 4 bases and J by 1 base; unmatched bases: 3. This CDR3 is 15 amino acids long. CDR3 bases: TGTGCCAGCAGCTCGAGGGACAGGGGGAACACTGAAGCTTTCTTT. It translates to CASSSRDRGNTEAFF.

The genes are TRBV20-1 and TRBJ2-3, with TRBD2 identical over 7 bases. The germline V gene has CDR1 DFQATT and CDR2 SNEGSKA (reference sequence). The V gene end was trimmed by 2 bases and the J gene end by 4 bases; junction bases not matched to a gene: 6. This CDR3 has 14 amino acids. This CDR3 reads CSARLAAGADTQYF. The CDR3 DNA reads as TGCAGTGCTAGACTAGCGGCGGGGGCAGATACGCAGTATTTT.

This clonotype was counted only a few times. V and J are TRBV15 and TRBJ1-1; D possibly corresponds to TRBD1 (5 bases). CDR1 is LNHNV, CDR2 YYDKDF, per germline (reference sequence). V gave up 1 base and J gave up 3 bases, with 18 bases separating them. This CDR3 is 17 amino acids long. The CDR3 here is CATSRGRLWGSDTEAFF. In DNA form, the CDR3 reads TGTGCCACCAGCAGAGGGAGGCTGTGGGGGTCGGACACTGAAGCTTTCTTT.

The chain is built from TRBV28 and TRBJ1-5, with D possibly TRBD1 on 5 matching bases. The CDR3 sequence is 16 residues long. Germline V gene sequence: CDR1 MDHEN, CDR2 SYDVKM. Trimming cost V 3 bases and J 0 bases, with 12 bases left between them. The CDR3 sequence: CASSFGAAYSNQPQHF. DNA of the CDR3: TGTGCCAGCAGTTTCGGGGCAGCGTATAGCAATCAGCCCCAGCATTTT.

A few counts support this clonotype. This chain joins TRBV7-2 and TRBJ2-3; 7 bases agree with TRBD1. This CDR3 has 15 amino acids. Germline V gives CDR1 SGHTA, CDR2 FQGNSA. V was pared by 5 bases and J by 4 bases, with 9 bases of the junction left unmatched. The DNA of the CDR3 is TGTGCCAGCAGCCTCATGGGGCAGGGGGCAGATACGCAGTATTTT. It specifies CASSLMGQGADTQYF.

This clonotype was seen more than once but under ten times. CDR3 DNA sequence: TGCGCCAGCAGTGAGTCGAGGGCCAGGCGGGGCACTGAAGCTTTCTTT. This translates into CASSESRARRGTEAFF. V usage is TRBV10-1 and J usage is TRBJ1-1; D unclear. Germline V gene lookup returns CDR1 WNHNN and CDR2 SYGVQD (reference sequence). The CDR3 is made up of 16 amino acids. Trimming removed 0 bases at V and 4 bases at J, with 15 bases between.

The chain carries TRBV6-4 and TRBJ2-2, with D unresolved. CDR3 length: 14 residues. Germline CDR1 MRHNA, CDR2 SNTAGT. Trimming shortened V by 3 bases and J by 6 bases, and 11 bases separated the two germline ends. The CDR3 DNA sequence: TGTGCCAGCAGTGAAGGGTATTATTCCGGGGAGCTGTTTTTT. This encodes CASSEGYYSGELFF.

This clonotype was detected only a few times. This chain joins TRBV2 and TRBJ2-7; 7 positions agree with TRBD1. CDR3 size: 15 residues. V was clipped by 5 bases and J by 4 bases; unmatched bases: 11. Germline-derived CDR1 and CDR2 are SNHLY and FYNNEI. The CDR3 loop reads CASSSDRDITYEQYF. CDR3 nucleotides: TGTGCCAGCAGTTCTGACAGGGACATTACTTACGAGCAGTACTTC.

The chain uses TRBV2 and TRBJ1-5; 8 nucleotides line up with TRBD1. CDR1 is SNHLY and CDR2 is FYNNEI in the germline V gene. V was pared by 5 bases and J by 1 base, with 4 bases of the junction left unmatched. This CDR3 has 15 residues. The CDR3 DNA sequence: TGTGCCAGCAGTAACCGGGACAGGAGCAATCAGCCCCAGCATTTT. This codes for CASSNRDRSNQPQHF.

This clonotype has just a few counts. The chain combines TRBV20-1 with TRBJ2-2, with 14 bases that match TRBD2. The CDR3 loop spans 18 amino acids. The germline V gene encodes CDR1 DFQATT and CDR2 SNEGSKA (reference sequence). The trim removed 3 bases at V and 0 bases at J, leaving 6 bases unmatched. CDR3 sequence (DNA): TGCAGTGCTAGCCCGGGACTAGCGGGGGTACCGAACACCGGGGAGCTGTTTTTT. Protein: CSASPGLAGVPNTGELFF.

Note on this clonotype: The junction departs from germline at one end; a sequencing error may be responsible. The chain combines TRBV7-6 with TRBJ1-1, with D hard to call. CDR3 size: 13 residues. The germline CDR1 and CDR2 sequences are SGHVS and FNYEAQ. The CDR3 DNA reads TGTGCTAGCAGCTCCGATATGAACACTGAAGCTTTCTTT. It encodes CASSSDMNTEAFF. Drawing the rest from reference TRBV7-6 and TRBJ1-1, the complete variable domain is GAGVSQSPRYKVTKRGQDVALRCDPISGHVSLYWYRQALGQGPEFLTYFNYEAQQDKSGLPNDRFSAERPEGSISTLTIQRTEQRDSAMYRCASSSDMNTEAFFGQGTRLTVV.

This clonotype was observed a few times. This chain joins TRBV2 and TRBJ1-2; TRBD1 matches 10 bases. The J segment lost 5 bases and the V segment lost 6 bases, leaving 15 bases of the junction unmatched. The CDR3 covers 17 residues. Per the germline V gene, CDR1 is SNHLY and CDR2 is FYNNEI. DNA of the CDR3: TGTGCCAGCAGCGTTGGAATGGGGACAGGGGAGGTGTATGGCTACACCTTC. As protein: CASSVGMGTGEVYGYTF. Variable domain in full (rest from reference TRBV2 and TRBJ1-2): EPEVTQTPSHQVTQMGQEVILRCVPISNHLYFYWYRQILGQKVEFLVSFYNNEISEKSEIFDDQFSVERPDGSNFTLKIRSTKLEDSAMYFCASSVGMGTGEVYGYTFGSGTRLTVV.

The chain uses TRBV12-5 and TRBJ1-5, with TRBD1 matching over 9 bases. J was trimmed by 5 bases and V by 5 bases; bases with no gene match: 7. Germline V gene lookup returns CDR1 LGHNT and CDR2 FRNRAP. CDR3 length: 15 amino acids. The CDR3 spells CASGPGDREDQPQHF. CDR3 in DNA: TGTGCTAGTGGTCCCGGGGACAGGGAGGATCAGCCCCAGCATTTT.

This CDR3 is CASSRDGYGYTF. Written as DNA, the CDR3 is TGTGCCAGCAGCAGGGACGGCTATGGCTACACCTTC. The genes are TRBV6-8 and TRBJ1-2; D may be TRBD1 (5 bases). Between the trimmed V and J ends, which lost 6 bases and 4 bases, there was a span of 9 bases. The CDR3 consists of 12 residues. The germline CDR1 and CDR2 sequences are MNHGY and SAAAGT.

The chain employs TRBV24-1 and TRBJ2-4; D is ambiguous. The CDR3 extends over 13 amino acids. Germline-derived CDR1 and CDR2 are KGHDR and SFDVKD. Deletions cut 4 bases from V and 10 bases from J, with 13 bases between. CDR3 sequence: CATSDPLGWIQYF. In DNA, the CDR3 is TGTGCCACCAGTGACCCCCTGGGGTGGATTCAGTACTTC.

The rearrangement links TRBV6-1 to TRBJ2-3, with a tentative D call TRBD1 (6 bases). Trimming took off 7 bases at V and 6 bases at J, with 17 bases between the two ends. The germline V gene encodes CDR1 MNHNS and CDR2 SASEGT. CDR3 size: 14 residues. The CDR3 DNA is TGTGCCAGCAAGGGGGACAACCTCAAGGATACGCAGTATTTT. Protein product: CASKGDNLKDTQYF.

The J gene is TRBJ1-2, the V gene TRBV5-8; tentative D call: TRBD1 (6 bases). Between the trimmed V and J ends, which lost 1 base and 5 bases, there was a span of 6 bases. This CDR3 region has 12 residues. Per germline, CDR1 SGHTS and CDR2 YDEGEE. CDR3 loop: CASSLRGYGYTF. CDR3 nucleotide sequence: TGTGCCAGCAGCTTGAGGGGGTATGGCTACACCTTC.

Written as DNA, the CDR3 is TGTGCCTGGAGTGTCGAGAGGGATCAGCCCCAGCATTTT. Its translation is CAWSVERDQPQHF. The rearrangement uses TRBV30 and TRBJ1-5; D gene uncertain. There are 13 residues in the CDR3. From germline, CDR1 is GTSNPN and CDR2 SVGIG (reference sequence). The germline V and J ends were trimmed by 0 bases and 5 bases, with 8 bases remaining between them.

The chain uses TRBV11-1 and TRBJ1-5, with no clear D. Trimming took 5 bases from V and 0 from J, leaving 17 bases between them. CDR3 length: 17 residues. Germline V lookup: CDR1 SGHAT, CDR2 FQDESV (reference sequence). The CDR3 here is CASSPRPTYYSNQPQHF. The CDR3 DNA is TGTGCCAGCAGCCCCCGGCCCACCTACTATAGCAATCAGCCCCAGCATTTT.

The chain recombines TRBV11-3 with TRBJ2-3, with D unclear. Trimming pared 0 bases from V and 0 bases from J, leaving 7 bases between. The CDR3 sequence is 15 residues long. From germline, CDR1 is SGHNT and CDR2 YENEEA. The CDR3 bases are TGTGCCAGCAGCTTAGATGCCGTCAGCACAGATACGCAGTATTTT. Amino acid sequence: CASSLDAVSTDTQYF. Full variable domain (missing parts from reference TRBV11-3 and TRBJ2-3): EAGVVQSPRYKIIEKKQPVAFWCNPISGHNTLYWYLQNLGQGPELLIRYENEEAVDDSQLPKDRFSAERLKGVDSTLKIQPAELGDSAVYLCASSLDAVSTDTQYFGPGTRLTVL.

This clonotype was picked up a small number of times. The chain uses TRBV11-3 and TRBJ2-5; TRBD2 agrees at 12 bases. Trimming removed 5 bases from V and 0 bases from J; junction bases left unmatched: 7. Germline CDR1 and CDR2: SGHNT and YENEEA. CDR3 length equals 17 residues. The CDR3 coding sequence is TGTGCCAGCAGCATAAGGACTAGCGGGAAGTACCAAGAGACCCAGTACTTC. Amino acid sequence: CASSIRTSGKYQETQYF.